This T cell receptor beta chain was captured by sequencing in a study of cytomegalovirus exposure and HLA in healthy donors. 13 Jbeta primers and 60 Vbeta primers were used for the PCR. Assay used: immunoSEQ multiplex PCR; TCRdb lists only in-frame clones, some missing. The table has roughly 150,000 clones, around 83% seen once. The V gene lost 8 bases and the J gene lost 5 bases, with 18 bases spanning the gap. The CDR3 length is 14 residues. Germline V gives CDR1 MNHEY, CDR2 SMNVEV (reference sequence). This clone came up a few times. What it recognizes is unknown. Study conclusions and caveats: Previous analysis showed most TCR beta V segments were productive about 90% or about 30% of the time. Accurate prediction of HLA-A and HLA-B alleles (for most subjects) was reportedly achieved from TCR beta sequences. Trimming of TCR beta V- and J-genes showed a link, identified in a later analysis, to a missense DCLRE1C variant.

Specimen: PBMCs. This clonotype was obtained from a woman between 18 and 29 years old in good health and CMV-seronegative. V usage is TRBV27 and J usage is TRBJ1-1; no firm D call. CDR3 in amino acids: CASRWTQRGTEAFF. Here the CDR3 DNA reads TGTGCCAGCCGCTGGACCCAGAGAGGGACTGAAGCTTTCTTT.